A selection of T cell receptor beta chains follows, all from one sample in a study of Ad26.COV2.S vaccination and SARS-CoV-2 variants. Libraries were prepared by immunoSEQ multiplex PCR; TCRdb keeps only in-frame clonotypes and omits some of them. The sample has some 460,000 clones; 80% to 90% are singletons. The input for sequencing was peripheral blood, taken in a trial of Ad26.COV2.S vaccine versus placebo. The receptors were sampled from a person aged 18-60 years who received the Ad26.COV2.S COVID-19 vaccine or a placebo. CDR3s include the opening cysteine and the closing phenylalanine or tryptophan. A D gene is named only where the DNA matches it firmly. Expanded clones are given a class, and other clones once, few, many or no size at all.

V	D	J	size	DNA	CDR3
TRBV5-4	NA	TRBJ1-2	NA	TGTGCCAGCAGCTTGGTTGGCTATGGCTACACCTTC	CASSLVGYGYTF
TRBV6-1	TRBD1	TRBJ1-5	NA	TGTGCCAGCAGTGACAGGGGGCCCTTTTTGGGACAGCCCCAGCATTTT	CASSDRGPFLGQPQHF
TRBV5-1	TRBD2	TRBJ2-1	NA	TGCGCCAGCAGCACTAGCGGGAGCTCCTACAATGAGCAGTTCTTC	CASSTSGSSYNEQFF
TRBV28	NA	TRBJ2-7	few	TGTGCCAGCAGTTCAGGCTCCTACGAGCAGTACTTC	CASSSGSYEQYF
TRBV30	NA	TRBJ2-7	NA	TGTGCCTGGAGTGGGTGGCCCATTCGCAACGAGCAGTACTTC	CAWSGWPIRNEQYF
TRBV14	NA	TRBJ2-7	NA	TGTGCCAGCAGCCAAGAACCCGGGGCAGCATACGAGCAGTACTTC	CASSQEPGAAYEQYF
TRBV5-4	NA	TRBJ2-5	NA	TGTGCCAGCAGCCAGGGACCCTCGGACGGAAGAGAGACCCAGTACTTC	CASSQGPSDGRETQYF
TRBV19	TRBD2	TRBJ2-3	NA	TGTGCCAGTAGTATCCTAGCGGCTAGCACAGATACGCAGTATTTT	CASSILAASTDTQYF
TRBV6-1	TRBD1	TRBJ2-2	NA	TGTGCCAGCAGTGAAAAGGGGGCGTCGAACACCGGGGAGCTGTTTTTT	CASSEKGASNTGELFF
TRBV19	NA	TRBJ2-7	NA	TGTGCCAGTAGTATTGCTGGAACCTACGAGCAGTACTTC	CASSIAGTYEQYF
TRBV7-7	TRBD1	TRBJ2-3	NA	TGTGCTAGCAGCACGGGACAGACAGATACGCAGTATTTT	CASSTGQTDTQYF
TRBV6-5	NA	TRBJ1-1	NA	TGTGCCAGCAGGTGGGCTGCGACGGTTGAAGCTTTCTTT	CASRWAATVEAFF
TRBV5-6	TRBD1	TRBJ1-4	NA	TGTGCCAGCAGCTTGAAGTTGGGGACAGGGGGGACCGAAAAACTGTTTTTT	CASSLKLGTGGTEKLFF
TRBV18	NA	TRBJ2-7	NA	TGTGCCAGCTCACCACAACAAGGGGAGCAGTACTTC	CASSPQQGEQYF
TRBV18	NA	TRBJ2-3	NA	TGTGCCAGCTCACCAGTTGGTCCGAGCACAGATACGCAGTATTTT	CASSPVGPSTDTQYF
TRBV3-1/TRBV3-2	TRBD2	TRBJ2-2	NA	TGTGCCAGCAGCCCACGGACTAGCGCCCCCGGGGAGCTGTTTTTT	CASSPRTSAPGELFF
TRBV5-4	NA	TRBJ1-4	NA	TGTGCCAGCAGCGACCCTACACGGGGCGGGGAAAAACTGTTTTTT	CASSDPTRGGEKLFF
TRBV2	TRBD1	TRBJ2-2	NA	TGTGCCAGCAGTGAAATTGGACAGGGCGGGGAGCTGTTTTTT	CASSEIGQGGELFF
TRBV28	NA	TRBJ1-1	NA	TGTGCCAGCAGTTTACGGCCGGAGGGCCCTGAAGCTTTCTTT	CASSLRPEGPEAFF
TRBV30	TRBD1	TRBJ2-2	NA	TGTGCCAGGGACAGGGGGCGAAATACCGGGGAGCTGTTTTTT	CARDRGRNTGELFF
TRBV19	NA	TRBJ1-6	NA	TGTGCCAGTAGTAAAGGGGACGATTGGGGTAATTCACCCCTCCACTTT	CASSKGDDWGNSPLHF
TRBV19	NA	TRBJ1-5	NA	TGTGCCAGTAGTATCCGAGACGGGGAACAGCCCCAGCATTTT	CASSIRDGEQPQHF
TRBV6-1	NA	TRBJ2-1	NA	TGTGCCAGCAGTGAAGGCTCGTTATACAATGAGCAGTTCTTC	CASSEGSLYNEQFF
TRBV19	TRBD1	TRBJ1-5	NA	TGTGCCAGTAGTACGGGGTCGACAGGGTATCAGCCCCAGCATTTT	CASSTGSTGYQPQHF
TRBV5-4	TRBD1	TRBJ1-6	NA	TGTGCCAGCAGCCCGACGGGACAGGGATATGCACCCCTCCACTTT	CASSPTGQGYAPLHF
TRBV13	NA	TRBJ2-1	NA	TGTGCCAGCAGCCCCCCACAGGGCTCCTACAATGAGCAGTTCTTC	CASSPPQGSYNEQFF
TRBV6-2/TRBV6-3	NA	TRBJ1-1	NA	TGTGCCAGCAGTTACGGGATCCGGGAAAACGCGGCTTTCTTT	CASSYGIRENAAFF
TRBV11-2	TRBD1	TRBJ1-4	NA	TGTGCCAGCAGCCAAACGGGACAGGGAAAGGAAAAACTGTTTTTT	CASSQTGQGKEKLFF
TRBV6-5	NA	TRBJ1-1	NA	TGTGCCAGCAGTTTAGGGGGGAGGACTGAAGCTTTCTTT	CASSLGGRTEAFF
TRBV3-1/TRBV3-2	NA	TRBJ2-7	NA	TGTGCCAGCAGCGTCCGGGGGACACAACCCATGCCTCCGTACTTC	CASSVRGTQPMPPYF
TRBV5-5	NA	TRBJ2-1	NA	TGTGCCAGCAGGCTCCCAATTAATTACGGAGGTGAGCAGTTCTTC	CASRLPINYGGEQFF
TRBV5-1	NA	TRBJ1-3	few	TGCGCCAGCTGCCAGGGGCCTTATTCTGGAAACACCATATATTTT	CASCQGPYSGNTIYF
TRBV10-2	NA	TRBJ1-2	NA	TGCGCCAGCAGTCGAGAAGCTCCTTCTATGGTTGGCTACACCTTC	CASSREAPSMVGYTF
TRBV6-2/TRBV6-3	NA	TRBJ2-3	NA	TGTGCCAGCAGTTATGGCCCCCGGAGCACAGATACGCAGTATTTT	CASSYGPRSTDTQYF
TRBV7-9	NA	TRBJ1-2	NA	TGTGCCAGCAGCCGACCAGGTGACTATGGCTACACCTTC	CASSRPGDYGYTF
TRBV28	NA	TRBJ2-7	NA	TGTGGGGTTGGGGGGGCTTTATACGAGCAGTACTTC	CGVGGALYEQYF
TRBV7-9	NA	TRBJ2-7	NA	TGTGCCAGCAGCTTGGAGGGGCGCATATATGAGCAGTACTTC	CASSLEGRIYEQYF
TRBV18	NA	TRBJ1-1	few	TGTGCCAGCTCACCTCAGTCTATCCCCACTGAAGCTTTCTTT	CASSPQSIPTEAFF
TRBV28	TRBD2	TRBJ2-1	NA	TGTGCCAGCAGTACCCGGACTAGCGGGAGGATAACCCGATACAATGAGCAGTTCTTC	CASSTRTSGRITRYNEQFF
TRBV4-1	NA	TRBJ1-2	NA	TGCGCCAGCAGCCAAGACGGGAGTCTTGGCTATGGCTACACCTTC	CASSQDGSLGYGYTF
TRBV7-9	NA	TRBJ1-1	NA	TGTGCCATCCACGAGGGGGCTGAAGCTTTCTTT	CAIHEGAEAFF
TRBV3-1/TRBV3-2	NA	TRBJ1-2	NA	TGTGCCAGCAGCCAAGAAAGGAGGGACCCCAGGTTC	CASSQERRDPRF
TRBV28	NA	TRBJ1-2	NA	TGTGCCAGCACCTCCCCCCGCGATGGCTACACCTTC	CASTSPRDGYTF
TRBV18	TRBD1	TRBJ2-7	NA	TGTGCCAGCTCACCACCGGGACAGGGGGGCCACGAGCAGTACTTC	CASSPPGQGGHEQYF
TRBV5-4	NA	TRBJ2-7	NA	TGTGCCAGCAGCTTCTCTCTCACAGGGTTGGCGGGACCACCCTACGAGCAGTACTTC	CASSFSLTGLAGPPYEQYF
TRBV5-5	TRBD1	TRBJ2-1	NA	TGTGCCAGCAGCCCGAACTCACAGGGGGCCACCTACAATGAGCAGTTCTTC	CASSPNSQGATYNEQFF
TRBV4-1	TRBD2	TRBJ2-1	NA	TGCGCCAGCAGCCCCATTGGGCGGGGGGGCGGTGAGCAGTTCTTC	CASSPIGRGGGEQFF
TRBV28	TRBD1	TRBJ1-2	NA	TGTGCCAGCAGTTCTCCCCTAATCCGGACAGGGGGTAACTATGGCTACACCTTC	CASSSPLIRTGGNYGYTF
TRBV10-1	NA	TRBJ2-1	NA	TGCGCCAGCAGTGATGGGACGACAAGCTCCTACAATGAGCAGTTCTTC	CASSDGTTSSYNEQFF
TRBV30	NA	TRBJ2-3	NA	TGTGCCTGGGACAATCCGGCAGATACGCAGTATTTT	CAWDNPADTQYF
TRBV2	NA	TRBJ1-1	once	TGTGCCAGCAGTGAGGGTGCCGGACGACCGAACACTGAAGCTTTCTTT	CASSEGAGRPNTEAFF